This T cell receptor beta chain comes out of a study of shared clonotypes between healthy human individuals. Study-wide context: The study drew on a couple of women and three men aged 18 to 49 as donors.

Assay used: immunoSEQ multiplex PCR; TCRdb lists only in-frame clones, some missing. The sample carries approximately 810,000 clones, roughly 92% recorded once. Terminally differentiated effector memory CD45RA+ cells were excluded by CCR7 positive selection of CD45RO-negative cells. The germline V gene encodes CDR1 LNHDA and CDR2 SQIVND (reference sequence). This CDR3 region has 13 residues. V lost 3 bases and J 6 bases, leaving 9 bases between the germline ends. This chain connects TRBV19 to TRBJ2-1; D is uncertain. This receptor was obtained from a man younger than 45 in good health. The material sequenced was naive CD8+ T cells sorted from blood. CDR3 amino acids: CASSISLPNEQFF. The CDR3, as DNA: TGTGCCAGTAGTATCTCCCTTCCCAATGAGCAGTTCTTC.